These 20 T cell receptor beta chains originate from one sample sequenced in a study of cytomegalovirus exposure and HLA in healthy donors. Sequencing used immunoSEQ multiplex PCR; TCRdb keeps in-frame clones, though not all of them. The sample includes a few hundred thousand clones, approximately 90% seen only once; the top ten take about 0.85%. Sequencing used PBMCs. Receptor source: a woman younger than 30 in good health and CMV-seronegative.

This chain joins TRBV4-1 and TRBJ2-5; maybe TRBD1 (5 bases). The CDR3 spans 14 residues. Germline V gene sequence: CDR1 MGHRA, CDR2 YSYEKL. Trimming took 1 base from V and 2 from J, leaving 8 bases between them. CDR3 sequence reads: CASSQGQPQETQYF. CDR3 sequence (DNA): TGCGCCAGCAGCCAAGGACAGCCACAAGAGACCCAGTACTTC.

The rearrangement uses TRBV6-4 and TRBJ1-3; 8 positions match TRBD1. The CDR3 consists of 15 residues. With 8 bases clipped from V and 3 bases from J, the junction kept 9 bases outside the gene matches. Germline assignment: CDR1 MRHNA and CDR2 SNTAGT. CDR3 in amino acids: CASCGDRGGGNTIYF. CDR3 DNA: TGTGCCAGCTGTGGAGACAGGGGTGGTGGAAACACCATATATTTT.

The chain uses TRBV9 and TRBJ1-1, with D perhaps matching TRBD1 (5 bases). The germline V gene has CDR1 SGDLS and CDR2 YYNGEE. The CDR3 consists of 15 residues. V was clipped by 4 bases and J by 0 bases, with 13 bases between them. This CDR3 is CASSLPTGMNTEAFF. The DNA for the CDR3 is TGTGCCAGCAGCTTGCCAACAGGAATGAACACTGAAGCTTTCTTT.

This clone was seen only a few times. V is TRBV27 and J is TRBJ2-7, with 8 bases identical to TRBD2. This CDR3 contains 17 residues. V dropped 2 bases and J dropped 3; count of bases not matched to a gene: 12. Per the germline V gene, CDR1 is MNHEY and CDR2 is SMNVEV (reference sequence). The CDR3 here is CASSLERPGLVGYEQYF. The CDR3 coding sequence is TGTGCCAGCAGTTTAGAGCGGCCGGGACTAGTAGGCTACGAGCAGTACTTC.

The chain carries TRBV6-6 and TRBJ1-4, with 10 bases matching TRBD1. The CDR3 consists of 14 residues. With 10 bases clipped from V and 3 bases from J, the junction kept 5 bases outside the gene matches. The V gene's germline CDR1 is MNHNY and CDR2 SVGAGI (reference sequence). Written as DNA, the CDR3 is TGTGCCACCCTGGGGACAGGGGCTAATGAAAAACTGTTTTTT. This gives the protein CATLGTGANEKLFF.

The chain is built from TRBV11-2 and TRBJ2-2, with D unresolved. This CDR3 has 13 residues. V was pared by 5 bases and J by 8 bases, with 12 bases between. Germline V gene sequence: CDR1 SGHAT, CDR2 FQNNGV. CDR3 DNA sequence: TGTGCCAGCAGCGCCGACTTCGTAGGGGAGCTGTTTTTT. Encoded protein: CASSADFVGELFF.

The CDR3 region has the DNA TGCGCCAGCAGCTTGGGCACAGGGGGCGGCTTGATTAATGAGCAGTTCTTC. Protein product: CASSLGTGGGLINEQFF. The genes are TRBV5-1 and TRBJ2-1, with 9 bases matching TRBD1. The V gene end was trimmed by 0 bases and the J gene end by 7 bases; junction bases not matched to a gene: 11. The germline V gene encodes CDR1 SGHRS and CDR2 YFSETQ. This CDR3 contains 17 residues.

This chain links TRBV28 with TRBJ1-4; D is ambiguous. The V gene lost 6 bases and the J gene lost 8 bases, with 10 bases spanning the gap. The CDR3 loop spans 12 amino acids. The germline V gene has CDR1 MDHEN and CDR2 SYDVKM. The CDR3 DNA sequence: TGTGCCAGCAGAGGCAGCGCCGAAAAACTGTTTTTT. Encoded protein: CASRGSAEKLFF. The variable domain in full, completed from reference TRBV28 and TRBJ1-4, reads DVKVTQSSRYLVKRTGEKVFLECVQDMDHENMFWYRQDPGLGLRLIYFSYDVKMKEKGDIPEGYSVSREKKERFSLILESASTNQTSMYLCASRGSAEKLFFGSGTQLSVL.

The V call is TRBV2, the J call TRBJ1-2; D is ambiguous. Trimming pared 6 bases from V and 4 bases from J, leaving 12 bases between. The CDR3 totals 13 residues. Per the germline V gene, CDR1 is SNHLY and CDR2 is FYNNEI. CDR3 sequence: CASSEIPSYGYTF. The CDR3 DNA reads TGTGCCAGCAGCGAAATCCCGAGCTATGGCTACACCTTC.

Here the CDR3 reads CSARGSPEAFF. The CDR3 nucleotides read TGCAGTGCTAGAGGAAGCCCTGAAGCTTTCTTT. The chain links TRBV20-1 to TRBJ1-1; D gene unclear. CDR1 is DFQATT and CDR2 is SNEGSKA in the germline V gene (reference sequence). The V gene lost 1 base and the J gene lost 6 bases, with 6 bases spanning the gap. CDR3 length: 11 residues.

The chain combines TRBV5-1 with TRBJ1-1; D is perhaps TRBD1 (6 bases). Germline V gene data show CDR1 as SGHRS and CDR2 as YFSETQ. This CDR3 region has 15 residues. V lost 3 bases and J lost 0, with 12 bases in between. DNA for the CDR3: TGCGCCAGCAGCTCCGGACAGTACATGAACACTGAAGCTTTCTTT. This translates into CASSSGQYMNTEAFF. The variable domain in full, completed from reference TRBV5-1 and TRBJ1-1, reads KAGVTQTPRYLIKTRGQQVTLSCSPISGHRSVSWYQQTPGQGLQFLFEYFSETQRNKGNFPGRFSGRQFSNSRSEMNVSTLELGDSALYLCASSSGQYMNTEAFFGQGTRLTVV.

The CDR3 DNA is TGTGCCAGCAGCGTCCCGTATGACAAGAACACTGAAGCTTTCTTT. Its translation is CASSVPYDKNTEAFF. The chain is built from TRBV5-6 and TRBJ1-1; D gene uncertain. This CDR3 region has 15 residues. The ends were cut back, 4 bases at V and 1 base at J, with 14 bases in the middle. Germline V gene data show CDR1 as SGHDT and CDR2 as YYEEEE.

The V gene is TRBV29-1, the J gene TRBJ1-2, with 9 bases lining up with TRBD1. The germline V gene encodes CDR1 SQVTM and CDR2 ANQGSEA. This CDR3 is built from 12 residues. Trimming at V came to 6 bases and at J to 6 bases, leaving 5 bases not matched to a gene. This CDR3 reads CSVLTGGHGYTF. In nucleotides, the CDR3 is TGCAGCGTCCTGACAGGGGGGCATGGCTACACCTTC.

The V gene is TRBV10-3, the J gene TRBJ2-7, with 7 bases that match TRBD2. The trim removed 10 bases at V and 4 bases at J, leaving 4 bases unmatched. The length of the CDR3 is 11 residues. Germline CDR1 reads ENHRY; CDR2 reads SYGVKD. This CDR3 reads CATSSGYEQYF. The CDR3 region has the DNA TGTGCCACAAGTAGCGGGTACGAGCAGTACTTC.

The chain combines TRBV4-1 with TRBJ2-7; 9 bases are shared with TRBD1. This CDR3 comprises 15 residues. The V gene end was trimmed by 5 bases and the J gene end by 0 bases; junction bases not matched to a gene: 5. Germline values: CDR1 MGHRA, CDR2 YSYEKL. The CDR3 bases are TGCGCCAGCAGCACGACAGGGGGTAGCTCCTACGAGCAGTACTTC. Its protein is CASSTTGGSSYEQYF.

The V and J genes are TRBV10-3 and TRBJ2-5; possibly TRBD2 for D (7 bases). This CDR3 comprises 15 residues. CDR1 is ENHRY and CDR2 is SYGVKD in the germline V gene. Trimming took off 3 bases at V and 0 bases at J, with 11 bases between the two ends. The DNA for the CDR3 is TGTGCCATCAGTGAAGGGGGGGTTGACCAAGAGACCCAGTACTTC. Translation: CAISEGGVDQETQYF.

The chain is built from TRBV5-8 and TRBJ2-7; 13 bases line up with TRBD2. The CDR3 is 15 residues long. Germline V gives CDR1 SGHTS, CDR2 YDEGEE. The trim removed 6 bases at V and 5 bases at J, leaving 8 bases unmatched. Here the CDR3 DNA reads TGTGCCAGCACCGGGACTAGCGGGATTCGGAACGAGCAGTACTTC. This codes for CASTGTSGIRNEQYF.

The chain is built from TRBV30 and TRBJ2-7; D uncertain. CDR1 and CDR2 (germline): GTSNPN, SVGIG (reference sequence). The CDR3 totals 11 residues. Trimming removed 0 bases at V and 4 bases at J, with 4 bases between. The CDR3 loop is CAWSVLYEQYF. CDR3 nucleotide sequence: TGTGCCTGGAGTGTACTGTACGAGCAGTACTTC.

The chain employs TRBV6-1 and TRBJ2-3; TRBD2 matches at 7 bases. The ends lost 2 bases at V and 8 bases at J; junction bases unmatched: 10. This CDR3 is 15 amino acids long. The germline CDR1 and CDR2 sequences are MNHNS and SASEGT. CDR3 coding DNA: TGTGCCAGCAGTGAACGGCTAGCGGCCAGCCTTACGCAGTATTTT. Translated: CASSERLAASLTQYF.

The V and J genes are TRBV28 and TRBJ1-1; D unclear. V gave up 5 bases and J gave up 3 bases, with 16 bases separating them. The CDR3 extends over 15 amino acids. CDR1 and CDR2 from the germline V gene are MDHEN and SYDVKM. This chain's CDR3 is CASSQRLTWDTEAFF. The CDR3 coding sequence is TGTGCCAGCAGTCAAAGACTTACCTGGGACACTGAAGCTTTCTTT.